This passage covers 32 T cell receptor beta chains from one sample sequenced in a study of shared clonotypes between healthy human individuals. TCRdb keeps only in-frame clones here, not all; method: immunoSEQ multiplex PCR. Of about 2.4 million clones in the sample, approximately 93% were seen once. Material for sequencing was naive CD4+ T cells from PBMCs. The sample's subset: CD45RA+ positively selected. The receptor source for this set is a man aged 18 to 30 in good health. Some clones in this sample may be carry-over from other donors' samples.

The CDR3 DNA is TGTGCCTGGATTTTCGGACAGGGGAACACTGAAGCTTTCTTT. As protein: CAWIFGQGNTEAFF. This chain joins TRBV30 and TRBJ1-1, with 8 bases identical to TRBD1. This CDR3 spans 14 amino acids. The trim removed 4 bases at V and 1 base at J, leaving 5 bases unmatched. Per germline, CDR1 GTSNPN and CDR2 SVGIG (reference sequence). Looking up the rest from reference TRBV30 and TRBJ1-1 gives the full variable domain: SQTIHQWPATLVQPVGSPLSLECTVEGTSNPNLYWYRQAAGRGLQLLFYSVGIGQISSEVPQNLSASRPQDRQFILSSKKLLLSDSGFYLCAWIFGQGNTEAFFGQGTRLTVV.

V usage is TRBV5-1 and J usage is TRBJ2-3; D ambiguous. Between the trimmed V and J ends, which lost 0 bases and 6 bases, there was a span of 11 bases. There are 14 residues in the CDR3. Germline values: CDR1 SGHRS, CDR2 YFSETQ. The CDR3 DNA sequence: TGCGCCAGCAGCTTGGACAGCCCTAAGGATACGCAGTATTTT. It codes for CASSLDSPKDTQYF.

V is TRBV7-3 and J is TRBJ2-2; a weak D match, TRBD1 (6 bases). The CDR3 has 15 amino acids. Trimming took 2 bases from V and 2 from J, leaving 9 bases between them. Germline V gene lookup returns CDR1 SGHTA and CDR2 FQGTGA. The CDR3: CASSLPRGNTGELFF. CDR3 nucleotides: TGTGCCAGCAGCTTACCCAGGGGAAACACCGGGGAGCTGTTTTTT. The full variable domain, rest sourced from reference TRBV7-3 and TRBJ2-2, is GAGVSQTPSNKVTEKGKYVELRCDPISGHTALYWYRQSLGQGPEFLIYFQGTGAADDSGLPNDRFFAVRPEGSVSTLKIQRTERGDSAVYLCASSLPRGNTGELFFGEGSRLTVL.

The chain joins TRBV7-7 to TRBJ1-5; a weak D match, TRBD1 (6 bases). The germline V gene encodes CDR1 SSHAT and CDR2 FNYEAQ (reference sequence). CDR3 length: 16 residues. V gave up 3 bases and J gave up 7 bases, with 19 bases separating them. The CDR3 region has the DNA TGTGCCAGCAGCTTCCCGCGGGACACCAAGGGACAGCCCCAGCATTTT. Protein product: CASSFPRDTKGQPQHF.

As regards this clone: This CDR3 is also generated by other DNA sequences in the sample. The V and J genes are TRBV11-3 and TRBJ2-1; D remains unclear. Germline CDR1 SGHNT, CDR2 YENEEA. The CDR3 is 15 residues long. Trimming pared 5 bases from V and 0 bases from J, leaving 11 bases between. The CDR3 sequence is CASSLGRSSYNEQFF. The CDR3 bases are TGTGCCAGCAGCCTCGGACGGAGCTCCTACAATGAGCAGTTCTTC. Combining the CDR3 with reference TRBV11-3 and TRBJ2-1 gives the whole variable domain EAGVVQSPRYKIIEKKQPVAFWCNPISGHNTLYWYLQNLGQGPELLIRYENEEAVDDSQLPKDRFSAERLKGVDSTLKIQPAELGDSAVYLCASSLGRSSYNEQFFGPGTRLTVL.

The chain links TRBV29-1 to TRBJ1-4, with 7 bases lining up with TRBD1. Trimming at V came to 6 bases and at J to 7 bases, leaving 8 bases not matched to a gene. From germline, CDR1 is SQVTM and CDR2 ANQGSEA. This CDR3 has 13 residues. The CDR3: CSVVTGSGEKLFF. The CDR3 DNA sequence: TGCAGCGTCGTGACAGGGTCGGGTGAAAAACTGTTTTTT.

The chain combines TRBV5-1 with TRBJ2-1; D possibly corresponds to TRBD1 (6 bases). Germline CDR1 SGHRS, CDR2 YFSETQ. This CDR3 is 16 amino acids long. V was pared by 4 bases and J by 0 bases, with 14 bases between. The CDR3 DNA is TGCGCCAGCAGCGGAGGACAGCCTGCCTCCTACAATGAGCAGTTCTTC. This encodes CASSGGQPASYNEQFF.

The rearrangement links TRBV7-8 to TRBJ2-7; D might be TRBD1 (5 bases). The CDR3 is made up of 14 amino acids. Trimming stripped 1 base from V and 2 bases from J, with 9 bases between. CDR1 is SGHVS, CDR2 FQNEAQ, per germline. The CDR3 spells CASSLEGKTYEQYF. In DNA, the CDR3 is TGTGCCAGCAGCTTAGAGGGGAAGACCTACGAGCAGTACTTC.

The CDR3 bases are TGTGCCAGCAGTGACGGACTAGCGGATGAGCAGTTCTTC. Residues: CASSDGLADEQFF. The chain carries TRBV25-1 and TRBJ2-1; the match to TRBD2 covers 10 bases. The length of the CDR3 is 13 residues. CDR1 is MGHDK, CDR2 SYGVNS, per germline. Trimming at V came to 3 bases and at J to 8 bases, leaving 1 base not matched to a gene.

This sequence joins TRBV9 and TRBJ2-1; 12 bases fit TRBD2. Germline V lookup: CDR1 SGDLS, CDR2 YYNGEE. V trimming: 0 bases; J trimming: 1 base; junction bases outside the gene matches: 5. The CDR3 runs to 18 residues. The DNA for the CDR3 is TGTGCCAGCAGCGTAGCGCCCACTAGCGGGGGGTCCTACAATGAGCAGTTCTTC. This encodes CASSVAPTSGGSYNEQFF.

The chain combines TRBV5-6 with TRBJ2-7; D remains unclear. V lost 2 bases and J lost 5, with 17 bases in between. Germline CDR1 and CDR2: SGHDT and YYEEEE. The CDR3 is made up of 15 amino acids. CDR3 DNA sequence: TGTGCCAGCAGCTTCCCTCGAATTAGCCGCCACGAGCAGTACTTC. Its translation is CASSFPRISRHEQYF. Combining the CDR3 with reference TRBV5-6 and TRBJ2-7 gives the whole variable domain DAGVTQSPTHLIKTRGQQVTLRCSPKSGHDTVSWYQQALGQGPQFIFQYYEEEERQRGNFPDRFSGHQFPNYSSELNVNALLLGDSALYLCASSFPRISRHEQYFGPGTRLTVT.

The chain combines TRBV5-4 with TRBJ1-1; D is undetermined. V lost 4 bases and J 1 base, leaving 14 bases between the germline ends. Germline CDR1 and CDR2: SGHNT and YYREEE (reference sequence). The CDR3 totals 15 residues. The CDR3 nucleotides read TGTGCCAGCAGCGATCAGAGAAAAGGGAACACTGAAGCTTTCTTT. It is translated as CASSDQRKGNTEAFF.

The CDR3 nucleotides are TGCGCCAGCAGCTTACCTAGCGGGGGAGTAAGCTACGAGCAGTACTTC. It encodes CASSLPSGGVSYEQYF. The rearrangement uses TRBV5-1 and TRBJ2-7; 10 bases line up with TRBD2. The CDR3 covers 16 residues. The V gene's germline CDR1 is SGHRS and CDR2 YFSETQ. After removal of 2 bases from V and 3 bases from J, the junction contained 8 bases not matched to a gene.

Remarks on this clone: The sample contains more than one DNA sequence encoding this CDR3. The rearrangement uses TRBV28 and TRBJ1-1; 9 bases map to TRBD1. Germline CDR1 and CDR2: MDHEN and SYDVKM. The J segment lost 0 bases and the V segment lost 6 bases, leaving 2 bases of the junction unmatched. This CDR3 contains 14 residues. The CDR3: CASSGTGLNTEAFF. CDR3 nucleotide sequence: TGTGCCAGCAGCGGGACAGGGCTGAACACTGAAGCTTTCTTT.

This clone was picked up a small number of times. The same CDR3 can be traced to other DNA sequences in this sample. V gene TRBV7-3 combines with J gene TRBJ2-2; D ambiguous. The CDR3 consists of 13 residues. V shed 2 bases and J shed 4 bases, with 5 bases lying between them. Germline CDR1 SGHTA, CDR2 FQGTGA. CDR3 loop: CASSLWGTGELFF. The CDR3 DNA reads as TGTGCCAGCAGCTTATGGGGCACCGGGGAGCTGTTTTTT.

J is TRBJ2-5 and V is TRBV4-3; unclear D gene. The germline V and J ends were trimmed by 2 bases and 3 bases, with 7 bases remaining between them. The CDR3 is 13 residues long. Germline V gene sequence: CDR1 LGHNA, CDR2 YSLEER. The CDR3 here is CASSQSDEETQYF. The CDR3 DNA reads as TGCGCCAGCAGCCAATCCGACGAAGAGACCCAGTACTTC.

The chain has TRBV4-2 and TRBJ1-5; TRBD1 might be the D (5 bases). Germline V gene sequence: CDR1 LGHNA, CDR2 YNFKEQ. The CDR3 extends over 17 amino acids. V lost 1 base to trimming and J lost 6 bases, with 19 bases between them. CDR3 nucleotides: TGTGCCAGCAGCCAAGTAGTTGGGGGGAGGGGAAGTCAGCCCCAGCATTTT. It specifies CASSQVVGGRGSQPQHF.

Comment on this clone: Other DNA sequences in this specimen translate into the identical CDR3. V is TRBV5-1 and J is TRBJ1-1, with D perhaps TRBD1 (5 bases). V lost 0 bases and J 6 bases, leaving 9 bases between the germline ends. The CDR3 extends over 13 amino acids. Germline lookup yields CDR1 SGHRS and CDR2 YFSETQ. CDR3 sequence reads: CASSLAGRSEAFF. CDR3 nucleotides: TGCGCCAGCAGCTTGGCGGGACGTTCTGAAGCTTTCTTT.

V usage is TRBV5-1 and J usage is TRBJ2-4, with 7 positions matching TRBD1. The CDR3 is 16 residues long. V was clipped by 1 base and J by 7 bases; unmatched bases: 11. Germline loops: CDR1 SGHRS, CDR2 YFSETQ. The CDR3 region has the DNA TGCGCCAGCAGCTTGACAGGGGCCAACTTCAGGAACATTCAGTACTTC. Protein sequence: CASSLTGANFRNIQYF.

The chain uses TRBV28 and TRBJ2-7, with D uncertain. Germline assignment: CDR1 MDHEN and CDR2 SYDVKM. CDR3 length: 13 residues. V shed 5 bases and J shed 4 bases, with 12 bases lying between them. The CDR3 region has the DNA TGTGCCAGCAGTCATGGGTCGGAGTACGAGCAGTACTTC. It yields the protein CASSHGSEYEQYF.

On this clone: The same CDR3 is also encoded by other DNA sequences in this sample. This chain links TRBV2 with TRBJ2-2; TRBD1 matches at 8 bases. CDR3 size: 15 residues. The germline V gene has CDR1 SNHLY and CDR2 FYNNEI. V was clipped by 6 bases and J by 1 base; unmatched bases: 4. The CDR3: CASSGTGRNTGELFF. The CDR3 region has the DNA TGTGCCAGCAGCGGGACAGGACGGAACACCGGGGAGCTGTTTTTT. Using reference TRBV2 and TRBJ2-2 for the parts outside the CDR3, the full variable domain is EPEVTQTPSHQVTQMGQEVILRCVPISNHLYFYWYRQILGQKVEFLVSFYNNEISEKSEIFDDQFSVERPDGSNFTLKIRSTKLEDSAMYFCASSGTGRNTGELFFGEGSRLTVL.

This clone has only one observation. This same CDR3 is encoded by further DNA sequences in the sample. The V gene is TRBV5-4, the J gene TRBJ1-5, with TRBD1 matching 7 bases. Germline CDR1 SGHNT, CDR2 YYREEE (reference sequence). Germline trimming cut 4 bases from V and 1 base from J; bases unmatched to any gene: 5. The CDR3 runs to 15 residues. CDR3 region: CASSLGGASNQPQHF. CDR3 bases: TGTGCCAGCAGCCTAGGGGGCGCGAGCAATCAGCCCCAGCATTTT.

J is TRBJ2-7 and V is TRBV11-2, with TRBD1 matching over 7 bases. This CDR3 comprises 15 residues. V was pared by 4 bases and J by 0 bases, with 6 bases of the junction left unmatched. Germline CDR1 reads SGHAT; CDR2 reads FQNNGV. The CDR3 DNA sequence: TGTGCCAGCAGCTCCGACAGGGTTAACTCCTACGAGCAGTACTTC. It yields the protein CASSSDRVNSYEQYF.

The V call is TRBV7-9, the J call TRBJ2-1, with a weak D call TRBD2 (6 bases). The CDR3 contains 15 residues. The V gene lost 2 bases and the J gene lost 8 bases, with 16 bases spanning the gap. Germline assignment: CDR1 SEHNR and CDR2 FQNEAQ (reference sequence). CDR3 DNA sequence: TGTGCCAGCAGCTTACGGGACTCCTCGGTCTATGAGCAGTTCTTC. Amino acids: CASSLRDSSVYEQFF.

V gene TRBV5-4 combines with J gene TRBJ2-3, with 8 bases fitting TRBD1. With V trimmed by 5 bases and J by 1 base, 6 bases remained unmatched. This CDR3 has 15 amino acids. Germline values: CDR1 SGHNT, CDR2 YYREEE (reference sequence). The CDR3 loop is CASRPPGQGTDTQYF. The CDR3 coding sequence is TGTGCCAGCAGGCCTCCGGGACAGGGCACAGATACGCAGTATTTT.

This clone appeared a single time. The chain employs TRBV5-1 and TRBJ2-7, with 9 positions matching TRBD1. In germline, CDR1 is SGHRS, CDR2 YFSETQ. Trimming cost V 3 bases and J 3 bases; bases outside gene matches: 4. CDR3 length: 14 amino acids. CDR3 protein: CASSSTGQGYEQYF. DNA of the CDR3: TGCGCCAGCAGCTCGACGGGACAGGGCTACGAGCAGTACTTC.

The genes are TRBV5-1 and TRBJ1-2; 7 positions match TRBD1. Trimming removed 0 bases from V and 8 bases from J; junction bases left unmatched: 7. Germline-derived CDR1 and CDR2 are SGHRS and YFSETQ. This CDR3 is built from 14 residues. The CDR3, as DNA: TGCGCCAGCAGCTTGGAAGGGGGCGCAGAGGGCTACACCTTC. This translates into CASSLEGGAEGYTF.

Notes on this clone: The sample contains more than one DNA sequence encoding this CDR3. This sequence joins TRBV28 and TRBJ2-7; 7 bases match TRBD2. Germline-derived CDR1 and CDR2 are MDHEN and SYDVKM. This CDR3 region has 14 residues. Germline trimming cut 5 bases from V and 1 base from J; bases unmatched to any gene: 5. CDR3 in amino acids: CASSPLGGSYEQYF. The CDR3 nucleotides are TGTGCCAGCAGTCCCCTCGGGGGGTCCTACGAGCAGTACTTC.

The V gene is TRBV28, the J gene TRBJ1-2, with 7 bases that match TRBD1. There are 12 residues in the CDR3. The V segment lost 8 bases and the J segment 4 bases; nucleotides outside the gene matches: 4. CDR1 is MDHEN and CDR2 is SYDVKM in the germline V gene. In DNA form, the CDR3 reads TGTGCCAGCCGACAGGGAACCTATGGCTACACCTTC. Amino acid sequence: CASRQGTYGYTF.

The chain uses TRBV28 and TRBJ2-1; D might be TRBD1 or TRBD2, each matching 6 bases. The CDR3 covers 14 residues. Germline V gives CDR1 MDHEN, CDR2 SYDVKM. Trimming took 10 bases from V and 11 from J, leaving 24 bases between them. CDR3 amino acids: CATWGAASPTQQFF. CDR3 in DNA: TGTGCCACCTGGGGGGCGGCCTCTCCTACGCAGCAGTTCTTC.

This chain joins TRBV2 and TRBJ2-2, with a possible D match to TRBD1 (6 bases). Germline CDR1 reads SNHLY; CDR2 reads FYNNEI. This CDR3 is 15 amino acids long. V lost 7 bases and J lost 1, with 13 bases in between. The CDR3 protein is CASIGNRENTGELFF. The CDR3, as DNA: TGTGCCAGCATTGGTAACAGGGAGAACACCGGGGAGCTGTTTTTT. The variable domain in full, with the rest retrieved from reference TRBV2 and TRBJ2-2, is EPEVTQTPSHQVTQMGQEVILRCVPISNHLYFYWYRQILGQKVEFLVSFYNNEISEKSEIFDDQFSVERPDGSNFTLKIRSTKLEDSAMYFCASIGNRENTGELFFGEGSRLTVL.

The J gene is TRBJ2-1, the V gene TRBV19; the match to TRBD2 covers 8 bases. This CDR3 region has 15 residues. The germline V gene encodes CDR1 LNHDA and CDR2 SQIVND (reference sequence). The ends lost 5 bases at V and 8 bases at J; junction bases unmatched: 11. DNA of the CDR3: TGTGCCAGTAGTGACCCGGGACTAGGAGGGCATGAGCAGTTCTTC. Translation: CASSDPGLGGHEQFF.